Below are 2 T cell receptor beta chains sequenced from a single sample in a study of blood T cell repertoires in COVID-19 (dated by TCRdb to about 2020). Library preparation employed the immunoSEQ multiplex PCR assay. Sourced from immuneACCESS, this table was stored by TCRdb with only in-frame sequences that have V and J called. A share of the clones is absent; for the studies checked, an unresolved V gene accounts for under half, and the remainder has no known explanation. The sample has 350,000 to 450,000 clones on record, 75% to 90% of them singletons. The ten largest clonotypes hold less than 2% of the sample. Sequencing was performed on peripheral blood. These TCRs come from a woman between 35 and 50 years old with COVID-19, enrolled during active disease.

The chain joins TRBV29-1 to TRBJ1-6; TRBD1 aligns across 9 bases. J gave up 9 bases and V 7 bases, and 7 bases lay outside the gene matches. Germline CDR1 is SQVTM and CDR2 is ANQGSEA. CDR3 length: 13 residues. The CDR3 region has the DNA TGCAGCGCTACGGACAGGGGCGGTTCACCCCTCCACTTT. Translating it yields CSATDRGGSPLHF. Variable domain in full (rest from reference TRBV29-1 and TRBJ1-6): SAVISQKPSRDICQRGTSLTIQCQVDSQVTMMFWYRQQPGQSLTLIATANQGSEATYESGFVIDKFPISRPNLTFSTLTVSNMSPEDSSIYLCSATDRGGSPLHFGNGTRLTVT.

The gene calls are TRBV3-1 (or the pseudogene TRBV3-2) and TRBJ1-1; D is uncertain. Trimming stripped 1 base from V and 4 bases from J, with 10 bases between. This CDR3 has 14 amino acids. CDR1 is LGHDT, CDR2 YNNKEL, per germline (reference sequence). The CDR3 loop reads CASSQGGYGTEAFF. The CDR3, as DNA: TGTGCCAGCAGCCAAGGAGGGTATGGCACTGAAGCTTTCTTT.